Following are 14 T cell receptor beta chains from one sample sequenced in a study of T-cell reconstitution after alpha-beta-depleted transplantation in children. Preparation of the TCRbeta library used unique molecular identifiers. TCRdb redid the calling of the PCR reads with MiXCR, one entry per CDR3 protein. The table has hundreds of thousands of distinct CDR3 sequences, around 7.5% seen once; the top ten hold almost 6.5%. Sample: PBMCs, mostly from graft donor cells, taken 180 days after TCRalphabeta/CD19-depleted stem cell transplant. The receptors stem from a male patient under 18 who had a stem cell transplant for acute lymphoblastic leukemia, so the T cells may come from the graft donor.

This clonotype was detected ten times or more. This chain joins TRBV20-1 and TRBJ2-7; no reliable D call. This CDR3 is built from 15 residues. Between the trimmed V and J ends, which lost 6 bases and 2 bases, there was a span of 20 bases. The germline CDR1 and CDR2 sequences are DFQATT and SNEGSKA (reference sequence). CDR3 loop: CSATTLTLAPYEQYF. In DNA form, the CDR3 reads TGCAGTGCCACCACCCTAACTTTAGCACCCTACGAGCAGTACTTC.

This clonotype was counted many times. The CDR3 DNA reads as TGTGCCAGCAGCTTAGCGCTGGACAATCAACGGGGCAATCAGCCCCAGCATTTT. This sequence encodes CASSLALDNQRGNQPQHF. The rearrangement links TRBV7-2 to TRBJ1-5; TRBD1 might be the D (5 bases). Trimming took 0 bases from V and 2 from J, leaving 17 bases between them. The CDR3 extends over 18 amino acids. CDR1 is SGHTA and CDR2 is FQGNSA in the germline V gene. The full variable domain, with the rest looked up from reference TRBV7-2 and TRBJ1-5, is GAGVSQSPSNKVTEKGKDVELRCDPISGHTALYWYRQSLGQGLEFLIYFQGNSAPDKSGLPSDRFSAERTGGSVSTLTIQRTQQEDSAVYLCASSLALDNQRGNQPQHFGDGTRLSIL.

This clonotype has at least ten counts. The CDR3 region is CASSYQGTSSSGANVLTF. CDR3 coding DNA: TGTGCCAGCAGCTACCAGGGTACTTCGTCCTCTGGGGCCAACGTCCTGACTTTC. The rearrangement uses TRBV3-1 and TRBJ2-6; weak D call: TRBD1 (5 bases). V dropped 5 bases and J dropped 0 bases, with 17 bases sitting between them. The CDR3 contains 18 residues. Germline-derived CDR1 and CDR2 are LGHDT and YNNKEL (reference sequence).

This clonotype was seen at least ten times. This chain uses TRBV9 with TRBJ2-7; TRBD1 might be the D (6 bases). CDR3 length: 15 residues. Trimming left V 0 bases short and J 2 bases short, with 12 bases between. Per the germline V gene, CDR1 is SGDLS and CDR2 is YYNGEE. This CDR3 reads CASSVDRAGTYEQYF. CDR3 DNA: TGTGCCAGCAGCGTAGACAGGGCCGGGACCTACGAGCAGTACTTC.

Ten or more counts support this clonotype. The chain employs TRBV10-3 and TRBJ2-2; D is possibly TRBD2 (5 bases). Germline V gene sequence: CDR1 ENHRY, CDR2 SYGVKD. V lost 2 bases and J 3 bases, leaving 7 bases between the germline ends. This CDR3 comprises 14 residues. CDR3 amino acids: CAISELADTGELFF. CDR3 nucleotides: TGTGCCATCAGTGAGCTAGCAGACACCGGGGAGCTGTTTTTT.

This clonotype was observed many times. The chain uses TRBV7-9 and TRBJ2-7; D is uncertain. Germline CDR1 is SEHNR and CDR2 is FQNEAQ (reference sequence). V was clipped by 1 base and J by 2 bases, with 12 bases between them. The CDR3 spans 15 residues. Here the CDR3 reads CASSLGVSGTYEQYF. As DNA, the CDR3 is TGTGCCAGCAGCTTAGGGGTTAGTGGAACCTACGAGCAGTACTTC.

This clonotype was counted at least ten times. V gene TRBV20-1 combines with J gene TRBJ1-6; 10 positions agree with TRBD1. CDR1 and CDR2 from the germline V gene are DFQATT and SNEGSKA (reference sequence). V lost 5 bases to trimming and J lost 8 bases; unmatched junction nucleotides: 6. The CDR3 loop spans 14 amino acids. This chain's CDR3 is CSALTGTGDSPLHF. The CDR3 DNA is TGCAGTGCTCTAACCGGGACAGGGGATTCACCCCTCCACTTT.

This clonotype has a single count. A much larger clone sits a single nucleotide away, making a read error possible. This likely comes from a read error, as the CDR3 has no conserved phenylalanine or tryptophan at its end. The J gene is TRBJ2-1, the V gene TRBV4-2; D is undetermined. The CDR3 loop spans 15 amino acids. Germline V gene lookup returns CDR1 LGHNA and CDR2 YNFKEQ. Trimming removed 3 bases at V and 0 bases at J, with 9 bases between. The CDR3 spells CASSHSVSSYNEQFL. In nucleotides, the CDR3 is TGTGCCAGCAGCCACAGCGTGAGCTCCTACAATGAGCAGTTCTTA.

This clonotype was picked up many times. The chain employs TRBV28 and TRBJ2-7, with 8 bases aligning to TRBD2. CDR1 MDHEN and CDR2 SYDVKM come from the germline V gene. Trimming at V came to 7 bases and at J to 2 bases, leaving 13 bases not matched to a gene. The CDR3 consists of 16 residues. Here the CDR3 reads CASNFGAGAKTYEQYF. Written as DNA, the CDR3 is TGTGCCAGCAACTTCGGAGCGGGAGCGAAAACCTACGAGCAGTACTTC.

The sample holds many counts of this clonotype. The chain couples TRBV6-2 or TRBV6-3 to TRBJ2-4, with D unresolved. Germline assignment: CDR1 MNHEY and CDR2 SVGEGT. Trimming removed 4 bases from V and 1 base from J, with 11 bases in between. The CDR3 is made up of 15 amino acids. CDR3: CASSSHRLAKNIQYF. In DNA form, the CDR3 reads TGTGCCAGCAGTTCCCACCGGCTGGCCAAAAACATTCAGTACTTC.

This clonotype was observed at least ten times. The J gene is TRBJ1-2, the V gene TRBV5-5; no reliable D call. Trimming cost V 2 bases and J 7 bases, with 12 bases left between them. The CDR3 is 13 residues long. CDR1 SGHKS and CDR2 YYEKEE come from the germline V gene (reference sequence). The CDR3 nucleotides read TGTGCCAGCAGCTTACAGCGAACCTCTGGCTACACCTTC. The encoded protein is CASSLQRTSGYTF.

For this clonotype: It may be a read error: a sequence one base away is much more abundant. The rearrangement joins TRBV6-4 to TRBJ1-2, with unresolved D. CDR3 length: 14 amino acids. V lost 3 bases and J lost 8, with 16 bases in between. In germline, CDR1 is MRHNA, CDR2 SNTAGT. Here the CDR3 DNA reads TGTGCCAGCAGTGATCTCGAACAGTGGAACGGCTACACCTTC. Translation gives CASSDLEQWNGYTF.

At least ten counts were recorded for this clonotype. The V and J genes are TRBV5-1 and TRBJ1-1; 7 nucleotides line up with TRBD1. Germline V gives CDR1 SGHRS, CDR2 YFSETQ. There are 14 residues in the CDR3. Trimming removed 0 bases from V and 4 bases from J; junction bases left unmatched: 3. CDR3 sequence: CASSLARDSTEAFF. The CDR3 DNA is TGCGCCAGCAGCTTGGCCCGGGACAGCACTGAAGCTTTCTTT.

This clonotype was counted ten times or more. This chain joins TRBV15 and TRBJ2-5; D is possibly TRBD1 (6 bases). Germline V gene data show CDR1 as LNHNV and CDR2 as YYDKDF (reference sequence). The germline V and J ends were trimmed by 1 base and 3 bases, with 15 bases remaining between them. This CDR3 is built from 16 residues. The CDR3 protein is CATSRAQRRTEETQYF. CDR3 DNA sequence: TGTGCCACCAGCAGAGCCCAAAGGAGGACAGAAGAGACCCAGTACTTC.